The 29 T cell receptor beta chains listed next were all sequenced from one sample in a study of metastatic and nonmetastatic thyroid tumors. With MiXCR, TCRdb reprocessed the PCR reads. In the table there are some 7,700 clones, approximately 29% of which are singletons. Thyroid surgery took place with no prior treatment in any patient. Sequenced input: tumor tissue. The receptors originated from a female donor with papillary thyroid cancer or a benign thyroid nodule (not recorded which). Some clones in this sample may be carry-over from other donors' samples.

This clone is deemed medium-sized. J is TRBJ2-7 and V is TRBV30; 9 positions agree with TRBD1. V shed 2 bases and J 3 bases; nucleotides not matched to a gene: 5. Germline V gene sequence: CDR1 GTSNPN, CDR2 SVGIG (reference sequence). This CDR3 region has 14 residues. The CDR3 loop is CAWSRGQGVYEQYF. CDR3 nucleotides: TGTGCCTGGAGTCGGGGACAGGGAGTCTACGAGCAGTACTTC.

The rearrangement links TRBV2 to TRBJ2-2; 15 bases line up with TRBD2. J gave up 7 bases and V 8 bases, and 5 bases lay outside the gene matches. The CDR3 is made up of 15 amino acids. Germline lookup yields CDR1 SNHLY and CDR2 FYNNEI. For the CDR3, the DNA is TGTGCCAGCCGTGGACTAGCGGGAGGGAACGGGGAGCTGTTTTTT. This codes for CASRGLAGGNGELFF.

A note on this clone: At one end the junction does not follow the germline gene, possibly because of a read error. J is TRBJ1-5 and V is TRBV2, with 10 nucleotides matching TRBD1. Germline values: CDR1 SNHLY, CDR2 FYNNEI. CDR3 length: 20 residues. As DNA, the CDR3 is TGTGTCAGCAGTGACCCGGCGGGGACAGGGGAAACGGTAAGCAATCAGCCCCAGCATTTT. Its translation is CVSSDPAGTGETVSNQPQHF.

By share, this clone ranks as large. The J gene is TRBJ2-7, the V gene TRBV30; 7 bases map to TRBD2. Germline lookup yields CDR1 GTSNPN and CDR2 SVGIG (reference sequence). The V and J ends lost 8 bases and 7 bases, in that order; junction bases with no gene match: 8. There are 11 residues in the CDR3. CDR3 DNA: TGTGCCGGACTAGTTGGTAGGGAGCAGTACTTC. Translated: CAGLVGREQYF.

Many counts were recorded for this clone. The chain uses TRBV7-6 and TRBJ2-5; 8 bases are shared with TRBD2. This CDR3 has 16 residues. Germline V gives CDR1 SGHVS, CDR2 FNYEAQ. J gave up 5 bases and V 5 bases, and 13 bases lay outside the gene matches. In nucleotides, the CDR3 is TGTGCCAGCAGCCACCCACTTTCGCGGGAGGAGGAGACCCAGTACTTC. It is translated as CASSHPLSREEETQYF.

Notes on this clone: This sample also contains other DNA sequences that code for the same CDR3. CDR3 loop: CASSQDYGEQYF. CDR3 DNA sequence: TGCGCCAGCAGCCAAGATTATGGCGAGCAGTACTTC. The V gene is TRBV4-1, the J gene TRBJ2-7; D not resolved. The CDR3 covers 12 residues. The V gene lost 0 bases and the J gene lost 6 bases, with 6 bases spanning the gap. In germline, CDR1 is MGHRA, CDR2 YSYEKL.

This clone was detected many times. The V gene is TRBV5-4, the J gene TRBJ2-7, with 8 positions matching TRBD1. Germline V gene sequence: CDR1 SGHNT, CDR2 YYREEE (reference sequence). The CDR3 sequence is 14 residues long. The trim removed 4 bases at V and 7 bases at J, leaving 10 bases unmatched. CDR3 loop: CASSHGQGGWEQYF. In DNA form, the CDR3 reads TGTGCCAGCAGCCATGGACAGGGTGGTTGGGAGCAGTACTTC.

This clone is classed as medium-sized. The gene calls are TRBV11-3 and TRBJ2-1, with 10 bases fitting TRBD2. V shed 4 bases and J 6 bases; nucleotides not matched to a gene: 3. This CDR3 contains 14 residues. The germline gives CDR1 SGHNT, CDR2 YENEEA. CDR3 amino acids: CASSSSGRGNEQFF. The CDR3 bases are TGTGCCAGCAGCTCTAGCGGGAGAGGCAATGAGCAGTTCTTC. The full variable domain, rest sourced from reference TRBV11-3 and TRBJ2-1, is EAGVVQSPRYKIIEKKQPVAFWCNPISGHNTLYWYLQNLGQGPELLIRYENEEAVDDSQLPKDRFSAERLKGVDSTLKIQPAELGDSAVYLCASSSSGRGNEQFFGPGTRLTVL.

Within the sample, this clone is medium-sized. The V call is TRBV20-1, the J call TRBJ2-7; 11 bases fit TRBD2. Germline V gene lookup returns CDR1 DFQATT and CDR2 SNEGSKA (reference sequence). The CDR3 is 14 residues long. V shed 1 base and J 2 bases; nucleotides not matched to a gene: 1. The CDR3 spells CSARVGLAAYEQYF. The DNA for the CDR3 is TGCAGTGCTAGAGTGGGACTAGCGGCCTACGAGCAGTACTTC.

This clone was counted many times. The V gene is TRBV20-1, the J gene TRBJ2-5, with D possibly TRBD1 on 7 matching bases. The V end lost 7 bases, the J end lost 3 bases, and 12 bases lay between the germline ends. Germline CDR1 and CDR2: DFQATT and SNEGSKA (reference sequence). CDR3 length equals 12 residues. The CDR3 sequence is CSVAGQKETQYF. CDR3 in DNA: TGCAGTGTCGCGGGACAGAAAGAGACCCAGTACTTC.

This clone turned up a few times. J is TRBJ2-1 and V is TRBV6-4; D is unclear. CDR1 is MRHNA and CDR2 is SNTAGT in the germline V gene. Trimming removed 2 bases from V and 5 bases from J, with 4 bases in between. The CDR3 is made up of 12 amino acids. CDR3 amino acids: CASSDRDNEQFF. The CDR3, as DNA: TGTGCCAGCAGTGACAGGGACAATGAGCAGTTCTTC.

By share of the sample, this clone is medium-sized. The V and J genes are TRBV2 and TRBJ1-2; D gene uncertain. This CDR3 comprises 15 residues. From germline, CDR1 is SNHLY and CDR2 FYNNEI. Deletions cut 5 bases from V and 5 bases from J, with 18 bases between. In nucleotides, the CDR3 is TGTGCCAGCAGTCCCTCAGAGGCCCATCTATATGGCTACACCTTC. Amino acid sequence: CASSPSEAHLYGYTF.

V and J are TRBV20-1 and TRBJ1-6; TRBD1 matches at 8 bases. The ends lost 0 bases at V and 8 bases at J; junction bases unmatched: 3. From germline, CDR1 is DFQATT and CDR2 SNEGSKA (reference sequence). This CDR3 is built from 14 residues. The CDR3 bases are TGCAGTGCTAGAGATCGGACAGGGTATTCACCCCTCCACTTT. Amino acid sequence: CSARDRTGYSPLHF.

Here the CDR3 DNA reads TGCAGTGCTAGACAGACAGGGTTTTCCTACGAGCAGTACTTC. Translated: CSARQTGFSYEQYF. V is TRBV20-1 and J is TRBJ2-7; 7 nucleotides agree with TRBD1. The CDR3 loop spans 14 amino acids. V gave up 2 bases and J gave up 1 base; unmatched junction bases: 5. The germline V gene has CDR1 DFQATT and CDR2 SNEGSKA (reference sequence).

This clone is termed medium-sized. The V call is TRBV10-2, the J call TRBJ2-7; TRBD1 agrees at 7 bases. The CDR3 totals 11 residues. J was trimmed by 5 bases and V by 7 bases; bases with no gene match: 2. Germline V gene sequence: CDR1 WSHSY, CDR2 SAAADI. The CDR3 loop is CASKTGDEQYF. The CDR3 DNA reads TGCGCCAGCAAAACAGGGGACGAGCAGTACTTC.

V is TRBV30 and J is TRBJ2-3; 7 nucleotides align to TRBD2. Trimming removed 4 bases from V and 3 bases from J; junction bases left unmatched: 4. The CDR3 runs to 13 residues. Germline lookup yields CDR1 GTSNPN and CDR2 SVGIG (reference sequence). CDR3 protein: CAWTPSGTDTQYF. The CDR3 coding sequence is TGTGCCTGGACGCCTAGCGGTACAGATACGCAGTATTTT. The full variable domain, rest sourced from reference TRBV30 and TRBJ2-3, is SQTIHQWPATLVQPVGSPLSLECTVEGTSNPNLYWYRQAAGRGLQLLFYSVGIGQISSEVPQNLSASRPQDRQFILSSKKLLLSDSGFYLCAWTPSGTDTQYFGPGTRLTVL.

With regard to this clone: A read error may account for a junction end that differs from germline. V and J are TRBV20-1 and TRBJ2-7; 7 bases align to TRBD2. Germline assignment: CDR1 DFQATT and CDR2 SNEGSKA (reference sequence). This CDR3 contains 13 residues. CDR3 amino acids: CSAQKSSGYEQYF. The CDR3 nucleotides are TGCAGTGCACAGAAGTCTAGCGGCTACGAGCAGTATTTC.

The V call is TRBV7-8, the J call TRBJ2-1; TRBD2 agrees at 14 bases. The CDR3 has 17 amino acids. Trimming at V came to 4 bases and at J to 4 bases, leaving 6 bases not matched to a gene. Germline V lookup: CDR1 SGHVS, CDR2 FQNEAQ. The CDR3 region has the DNA TGTGCCAGCAGCTGGGGGACTAGCGGGAGTGGTTACAATGAGCAGTTCTTC. Translating gives CASSWGTSGSGYNEQFF.

This sequence joins TRBV21-1 and TRBJ2-3; the table assigns TRBD2, which was not confirmed against the DNA. TRBV21-1 represents a pseudogene. CDR3 length equals 18 residues. The CDR3: CASSSPGTSGRNADTQYF. In DNA, the CDR3 is TGTGCCAGCAGCTCCCCCGGGACTAGCGGGAGGAACGCAGATACGCAGTATTTT.

This clone was picked up a small number of times. J is TRBJ1-5 and V is TRBV19, with D maybe TRBD1 (6 bases). CDR1 LNHDA and CDR2 SQIVND come from the germline V gene (reference sequence). V dropped 7 bases and J dropped 7 bases, with 17 bases sitting between them. This CDR3 is 14 amino acids long. The CDR3 DNA reads TGTGCCAGTACCCCGGACAGTATATTCCAGCCCCAGCATTTT. Its translation is CASTPDSIFQPQHF.

There are a few counts of this clone. It may be a read error: a sequence one base away is much more abundant. The rearrangement uses TRBV5-6 and TRBJ2-3; 13 bases map to TRBD2. CDR3 length equals 15 residues. Trimming at V came to 4 bases and at J to 7 bases, leaving 6 bases not matched to a gene. The germline CDR1 and CDR2 sequences are SGHDT and YYEEEE. As DNA, the CDR3 is TGTGCCAGCAGCGTTAGGACTAGCGGGAGTTATACGCAGTATTTT. It encodes CASSVRTSGSYTQYF.

The sample holds many counts of this clone. This chain connects TRBV12-3 or TRBV12-4 to TRBJ1-3, with D possibly being TRBD1 (5 bases). The CDR3 spans 17 residues. V gave up 3 bases and J gave up 2 bases, with 17 bases separating them. In nucleotides, the CDR3 is TGTGCCAGCAGTTTGGGCAGGGTGATAGGTACTGGAAACACCATATATTTT. Protein sequence: CASSLGRVIGTGNTIYF.

This clone was counted only a few times. The chain links TRBV27 to TRBJ1-1, with TRBD1 identical over 9 bases. CDR1 is MNHEY, CDR2 SMNVEV, per germline (reference sequence). The ends lost 5 bases at V and 5 bases at J; junction bases unmatched: 6. The CDR3 totals 14 residues. The CDR3 DNA is TGTGCCAGCAGTACCCGACAGGGGGGAACTGAAGCTTTCTTT. Translated: CASSTRQGGTEAFF.

Worth noting for this clone: Mismatch with germline at one junction end may stem from a read error. In DNA, the CDR3 is TGTGCCTGCATCCCCGGGACAGGGCACACAGATAAGCAGTATTTT. This encodes CACIPGTGHTDKQYF. The J gene is TRBJ2-3, the V gene TRBV4-2; 9 bases map to TRBD1. The germline V gene encodes CDR1 LGHNA and CDR2 YNFKEQ. The CDR3 is 15 residues long.

This clone is deemed large. This chain joins TRBV7-6 and TRBJ2-7, with D perhaps TRBD2 (7 bases). Trimming removed 8 bases from V and 0 bases from J, with 11 bases in between. Germline loops: CDR1 SGHVS, CDR2 FNYEAQ. The CDR3 spans 13 residues. CDR3 sequence (DNA): TGTGCCAGCGGGGGGGGCTCCTCCTACGAGCAGTACTTC. Residues: CASGGGSSYEQYF.

This clone showed up just a few times. The chain uses TRBV28 and TRBJ2-3; D may be TRBD2 (6 bases). The CDR3 is made up of 17 amino acids. V was clipped by 3 bases and J by 2 bases, with 18 bases between them. Per the germline V gene, CDR1 is MDHEN and CDR2 is SYDVKM. This chain's CDR3 is CASSLEGALLLTDTQYF. The CDR3 region has the DNA TGTGCCAGCAGTTTGGAGGGAGCCCTGCTGCTCACAGATACGCAGTATTTT.

By share, this clone ranks as medium-sized. The V gene is TRBV20-1, the J gene TRBJ2-3; 9 bases are shared with TRBD2. This CDR3 has 14 residues. Germline V lookup: CDR1 DFQATT, CDR2 SNEGSKA (reference sequence). V shed 6 bases, J shed 2 bases, and the junction held 6 bases outside the gene matches. The CDR3 DNA reads as TGCAGTGCCCCTTCTAGCGGGAACACAGATACGCAGTATTTT. Encoded protein: CSAPSSGNTDTQYF.

On this clone itself: Being one base from a much bigger clone, this may be a read error. The J gene is TRBJ2-7, the V gene TRBV5-6; D is unclear. Germline V gene lookup returns CDR1 SGHDT and CDR2 YYEEEE. The CDR3 length is 11 residues. With 2 bases removed from V and 9 bases from J, the gap between germline ends came to 9 bases. The DNA of the CDR3 is TGTGCCAGCAGCTTCTCTGGGCGGCAGTACTTC. Its protein is CASSFSGRQYF.

This clone was counted at least ten times. This may be a read error, as it is one base from a much larger clone. Additional DNA sequences in this sample encode the identical CDR3. V and J are TRBV6-4 and TRBJ1-5; TRBD1 might be the D (5 bases). Germline lookup yields CDR1 MRHNA and CDR2 SNTAGT. Trimming took 8 bases from V and 0 from J, leaving 11 bases between them. The CDR3 is 14 residues long. In DNA form, the CDR3 reads TGTGCCAGCGGGACTGATCGTAGCAATCAGCCCCAGCATTTT. Translated, it gives CASGTDRSNQPQHF.